Following are 6 T cell receptor beta chains from one sample sequenced in a study of cytomegalovirus exposure and HLA in healthy donors. The PCR ran on 60 Vbeta and 13 Jbeta primers. The data were produced by immunoSEQ multiplex PCR, yet TCRdb's version contains in-frame clones alone and is incomplete. Here the sample table reports over 110,000 clones. The sample was PBMCs. The receptor set was obtained from a male donor in good health and CMV-seronegative.

The chain joins TRBV6-4 to TRBJ1-1, with 9 bases identical to TRBD1. This CDR3 region has 13 residues. The V gene end was trimmed by 5 bases and the J gene end by 8 bases; junction bases not matched to a gene: 6. Germline CDR1 and CDR2: MRHNA and SNTAGT. CDR3 coding DNA: TGTGCCAGCAGTTTAGGACAGGGGTACGAAGCTTTCTTT. Residues: CASSLGQGYEAFF.

This sequence joins TRBV9 and TRBJ2-5, with 8 nucleotides matching TRBD2. The CDR3 sequence is 14 residues long. CDR1 and CDR2 from the germline V gene are SGDLS and YYNGEE. The junction had 10 bases not matched to a gene; V was cut back by 3 bases and J by 9 bases. The CDR3 sequence: CASSAHKAGEPQYF. The CDR3 region has the DNA TGTGCCAGCAGCGCCCACAAAGCGGGGGAGCCCCAGTACTTC.

The CDR3 DNA reads TGTGCCAGCACCTCCAGGGGACCCCCTACGGGCTACACCTTC. Its protein product is CASTSRGPPTGYTF. V usage is TRBV7-9 and J usage is TRBJ1-2, with D perhaps TRBD1 (6 bases). Trimming removed 7 bases at V and 8 bases at J, with 20 bases between. The CDR3 length is 14 residues. Germline V gives CDR1 SEHNR, CDR2 FQNEAQ (reference sequence).

V gene TRBV19 combines with J gene TRBJ2-2; 12 bases agree with TRBD2. After removal of 7 bases from V and 6 bases from J, the junction contained 9 bases not matched to a gene. Germline CDR1 and CDR2: LNHDA and SQIVND (reference sequence). The CDR3 is made up of 16 amino acids. The chain's CDR3 is CASTMRGLAGPGELFF. The CDR3 nucleotides read TGTGCCAGTACCATGAGGGGACTAGCGGGCCCCGGGGAGCTGTTTTTT.

The chain is built from TRBV29-1 and TRBJ2-7, with a weak D call TRBD2 (5 bases). Trimming took 7 bases from V and 6 from J, leaving 25 bases between them. CDR3 length equals 15 residues. Germline CDR1 and CDR2: SQVTM and ANQGSEA. DNA for the CDR3: TGCAGCGCAATACTTTCTAGCAGGCAAAGCGGCGAGCAGTACTTC. Amino acid sequence: CSAILSSRQSGEQYF.

The genes are TRBV9 and TRBJ2-1, with D possibly TRBD2 on 5 matching bases. There are 14 residues in the CDR3. Between the trimmed V and J ends, which lost 0 bases and 3 bases, there was a span of 7 bases. Germline assignment: CDR1 SGDLS and CDR2 YYNGEE. The CDR3 DNA reads TGTGCCAGCAGCGTAGACGAGGGCTACAATGAGCAGTTCTTC. Encoded protein: CASSVDEGYNEQFF.